This TCR beta chain was obtained from a study of monozygotic twins with inflammatory bowel disease. Nested amplification of TCRalpha and TCRbeta cDNA involved two PCRs of approximately 17 and 9 cycles. TCRdb re-called the 5' RACE reads; one entry per CDR3 protein, DNA not given. The data show 440,000 or so distinct CDR3 sequences, and the top ten clones hold approximately 2.3%. CDR3 size: 13 residues. Germline V gene data show CDR1 as DFQATT and CDR2 as SNEGSKA (reference sequence). The TCR comes from a human donor with ulcerative colitis or Crohn's disease, or a healthy co-twin of an affected twin (not recorded which). The sample taken for sequencing was blood. The chain couples TRBV20-1 to TRBJ2-1; the TRBD2 assignment by TCRdb is unverifiable without DNA. CDR3: CSGVAGASHEQFF.